The TCR beta chain described here comes from a study of blood T cell repertoires in COVID-19. Study information: The United States, Italy and Spain were the sources of the acute and convalescent COVID-19 samples. Sources were T cells, B-cell-depleted T cells, or PBMCs; the material itself was cDNA or gDNA.

This CDR3 has 16 amino acids. Trimming took 5 bases from V and 3 from J; bases not matched to a gene: 4. The germline CDR1 and CDR2 sequences are SGHAT and FQNNGV. Original analysis: Reference gene primer amplification in the assay estimated nucleated cell counts. Profiled with immunoSEQ multiplex PCR; TCRdb holds only in-frame clones, not every one. That table gives V, J and clone size, and the DNA gave D and trimming. This table has 23,000 or so clones, 80% to 85% appearing once. This receptor was taken from a man aged 35 to 55 with acute or convalescent COVID-19. V gene TRBV11-2 combines with J gene TRBJ2-3; 14 nucleotides agree with TRBD2. Specimen: peripheral blood. Written as DNA, the CDR3 is TGTGCCAGCAGCGAGAGACTAGCGGGAGGGACAGATACGCAGTATTTT. Its translation is CASSERLAGGTDTQYF.